Following are 26 T cell receptor beta chains from one sample sequenced in a study of CD8+ T cells in alopecia areata. CD4+ cells of 5 or 6 patients were subjected to sorting into CD25+CD127- cells. The authors extracted RNA and reverse transcribed it into cDNA as the sequencing template. Clones were sequenced by immunoSEQ multiplex PCR, and TCRdb holds only the in-frame ones, with some missing. Of around 14,000 clones listed, approximately 53% are singletons. Sample: CD4+ Tregs sorted from blood. The receptor set was obtained from a human donor with alopecia areata.

The V and J genes are TRBV6-5 and TRBJ2-5; 9 bases fit TRBD1. Germline CDR1 MNHEY, CDR2 SVGAGI. The V segment lost 6 bases and the J segment 5 bases; nucleotides outside the gene matches: 4. This CDR3 is 13 amino acids long. CDR3 nucleotides: TGTGCCAGCAGGGGGACAGGGAAGGAGACCCAGTACTTC. Amino acids: CASRGTGKETQYF.

This clone occurred a few times. CDR3 nucleotide sequence: TGTGCCAGCAGCTTCGGTGCTAGCGTGATATACGAGCAGTACTTC. It is translated as CASSFGASVIYEQYF. This chain links TRBV7-3 with TRBJ2-7, with D maybe TRBD2 (6 bases). Germline V gene data show CDR1 as SGHTA and CDR2 as FQGTGA. Trimming pared 3 bases from V and 4 bases from J, leaving 16 bases between. The CDR3 covers 15 residues. Variable domain in full (rest from reference TRBV7-3 and TRBJ2-7): GAGVSQTPSNKVTEKGKYVELRCDPISGHTALYWYRQSLGQGPEFLIYFQGTGAADDSGLPNDRFFAVRPEGSVSTLKIQRTERGDSAVYLCASSFGASVIYEQYFGPGTRLTVT.

The CDR3 DNA reads TGTGCTAGTGGTTTGGCACAGACGAGGGAAGCTTTCTTT. Encoded protein: CASGLAQTREAFF. This chain joins TRBV12-5 and TRBJ1-1; no firm D call. Per germline, CDR1 LGHNT and CDR2 FRNRAP. Trimming removed 1 base at V and 8 bases at J, with 11 bases between. This CDR3 spans 13 amino acids.

This clone is medium-sized (0.01 to 0.1%) in the sample. V gene TRBV19 combines with J gene TRBJ2-7, with TRBD1 matching over 7 bases. V lost 7 bases to trimming and J lost 5 bases; unmatched junction nucleotides: 8. CDR3 size: 13 residues. Per germline, CDR1 LNHDA and CDR2 SQIVND (reference sequence). This CDR3 reads CASTATGDHEQYF. The CDR3 DNA is TGTGCCAGTACCGCAACAGGGGACCACGAGCAGTACTTC. The full variable domain, with the rest looked up from reference TRBV19 and TRBJ2-7, is DGGITQSPKYLFRKEGQNVTLSCEQNLNHDAMYWYRQDPGQGLRLIYYSQIVNDFQKGDIAEGYSVSREKKESFPLTVTSAQKNPTAFYLCASTATGDHEQYFGPGTRLTVT.

This rearrangement joins TRBV7-8 to TRBJ2-7, with D possibly TRBD1 on 6 matching bases. This CDR3 spans 13 amino acids. The V and J ends lost 7 bases and 7 bases respectively, with 17 bases between them. Germline CDR1 reads SGHVS; CDR2 reads FQNEAQ. CDR3 protein: CASTISNRVEQYF. The CDR3 DNA follows: TGTGCCAGCACTATCAGTAACAGGGTTGAGCAGTACTTC.

This chain connects TRBV29-1 to TRBJ1-2; D not resolved. Germline CDR1 is SQVTM and CDR2 is ANQGSEA. This CDR3 spans 14 amino acids. With 7 bases removed from V and 0 bases from J, the gap between germline ends came to 15 bases. CDR3 in DNA: TGCAGCGCCATTGGCGAGGGAGCTAACTATGGCTACACCTTC. It encodes CSAIGEGANYGYTF.

The chain uses TRBV4-1 and TRBJ2-5; D may match TRBD1 or TRBD2 (6 bases each). Judging by the DNA end, TRBJ2-7 fits better; the J call may be wrong. CDR1 is MGHRA, CDR2 YSYEKL, per germline. CDR3 length: 17 residues. This chain's CDR3 is CASSQATGALLNDEQYF. In nucleotides, the CDR3 is TGCGCCAGCAGCCAAGCCACGGGGGCTTTACTTAACGACGAGCAGTACTTC.

The chain employs TRBV27 and TRBJ2-5, with 7 nucleotides matching TRBD2. This CDR3 comprises 15 residues. Losses at the gene ends were 0 bases for V and 4 bases for J; bases not matched to a gene: 5. Germline CDR1 and CDR2: MNHEY and SMNVEV (reference sequence). In DNA form, the CDR3 reads TGTGCCAGCAGTTTATCAGCGGGAAGGTCAGAGACCCAGTACTTC. Residues: CASSLSAGRSETQYF.

V and J are TRBV7-8 and TRBJ2-2, with D perhaps given as TRBD1 or TRBD2 (5 bases each). The germline CDR1 and CDR2 sequences are SGHVS and FQNEAQ. This CDR3 comprises 15 residues. V gave up 2 bases and J gave up 4 bases, with 11 bases separating them. Here the CDR3 reads CASSLRGVGTGELFF. CDR3 nucleotides: TGTGCCAGCAGCTTACGAGGGGTTGGCACCGGGGAGCTGTTTTTT.

The chain carries TRBV5-8 and TRBJ1-2; the D is unclear. V dropped 1 base and J dropped 0 bases, with 10 bases sitting between them. Germline CDR1 and CDR2: SGHTS and YDEGEE. The CDR3 is 15 amino acids. CDR3 loop: CASSLPRLTNYGYTF. Here the CDR3 DNA reads TGTGCCAGCAGCTTGCCACGGCTTACTAACTATGGCTACACCTTC.

The gene calls are TRBV23-1 and TRBJ2-7; 9 bases agree with TRBD1. TRBV23-1 carries the ORF label, with uncertain function. This CDR3 comprises 16 residues. The trim removed 1 base at V and 3 bases at J, leaving 7 bases unmatched. In nucleotides, the CDR3 is TGCGCCAGCAGTCAATTTTTCGGGACAGGGATCTACGAGCAGTACTTC. Translation: CASSQFFGTGIYEQYF.

This clone was counted only a few times. The genes are TRBV6-5 and TRBJ2-2; D perhaps matches TRBD1 (6 bases). The CDR3 spans 15 residues. CDR1 is MNHEY and CDR2 is SVGAGI in the germline V gene. The V end was cut by 2 bases, the J end by 5 bases, with 12 bases between. The CDR3 reads CASSYGDTATGELFF. For the CDR3, the DNA is TGTGCCAGCAGTTACGGGGACACCGCGACCGGGGAGCTGTTTTTT.

Within the sample, this clone is medium-sized (0.01 to 0.1%). This chain links TRBV5-1 with TRBJ2-3; no clear D gene. The germline V gene encodes CDR1 SGHRS and CDR2 YFSETQ. Deletions cut 0 bases from V and 2 bases from J, with 10 bases between. This CDR3 has 15 amino acids. The CDR3 is CASSLAQVPTDTQYF. Here the CDR3 DNA reads TGCGCCAGCAGCTTGGCCCAGGTACCCACAGATACGCAGTATTTT.

The CDR3 sequence: CASSPLHQTHYEQYF. Here the CDR3 DNA reads TGTGCCAGCTCACCACTTCATCAAACCCACTACGAGCAGTACTTC. The gene calls are TRBV18 and TRBJ2-7, with unresolved D. Germline V gene lookup returns CDR1 KGHSH and CDR2 LQKENI. This CDR3 is 15 amino acids long. Trimming took 1 base from V and 3 from J, leaving 13 bases between them.

There are a few counts of this clone. The chain couples TRBV25-1 to TRBJ2-6; unclear D gene. The V gene lost 5 bases and the J gene lost 2 bases, with 7 bases spanning the gap. Looked up from germline, CDR1 is MGHDK and CDR2 is SYGVNS. This CDR3 contains 14 residues. CDR3 sequence (DNA): TGTGCCAGCAGTAAAGCCGCTGGGGCCAACGTCCTGACTTTC. Protein: CASSKAAGANVLTF.

The chain employs TRBV7-8 and TRBJ2-7, with no clear D. Trimming took off 1 base at V and 7 bases at J, with 11 bases between the two ends. CDR1 is SGHVS and CDR2 is FQNEAQ in the germline V gene. The CDR3 runs to 13 residues. The DNA for the CDR3 is TGTGCCAGCAGCTTAGGGTCAGGCCTTGAGCAGTACTTC. It translates to CASSLGSGLEQYF.

The chain carries TRBV5-6 and TRBJ1-1, with D tentatively TRBD1 (6 bases). With 4 bases removed from V and 2 bases from J, the gap between germline ends came to 18 bases. This CDR3 region has 16 residues. Germline V gives CDR1 SGHDT, CDR2 YYEEEE. The CDR3 coding sequence is TGTGCCAGCAGCCGTCGGGTTGACAGGCGCAACACTGAAGCTTTCTTT. Translation: CASSRRVDRRNTEAFF.

This clone has just a few counts. J is TRBJ1-1 and V is TRBV2, with D unclear. The germline V gene encodes CDR1 SNHLY and CDR2 FYNNEI. The CDR3 runs to 11 residues. Between the trimmed V and J ends, which lost 8 bases and 5 bases, there was a span of 9 bases. The CDR3, as DNA: TGTGCCAGCGGACTTGAGACTGAAGCTTTCTTT. The encoded protein is CASGLETEAFF.

The chain uses TRBV12-5 and TRBJ1-2; D is undetermined. This CDR3 has 17 residues. Between the trimmed V and J ends, which lost 0 bases and 3 bases, there was a span of 17 bases. The germline V gene encodes CDR1 LGHNT and CDR2 FRNRAP. Written as DNA, the CDR3 is TGTGCTAGTGGTTTGGTAAGACCCCGCGTAGGACACTATGGCTACACCTTC. Encoded protein: CASGLVRPRVGHYGYTF.

The CDR3 DNA reads as TGTGCCAGCGGTCACCCAGGGGTAGTAGACACTGAAGCTTTCTTT. Translating it yields CASGHPGVVDTEAFF. The chain is built from TRBV11-1 and TRBJ1-1; a possible D gene is TRBD1 (6 bases). The CDR3 is made up of 15 amino acids. V dropped 8 bases and J dropped 3 bases, with 19 bases sitting between them. CDR1 and CDR2 (germline): SGHAT, FQDESV (reference sequence).

The CDR3 coding sequence is TGTGCCAGCACCGAATTGGGGCGCCCACTACACAATGAGCAGTTCTTC. Residues: CASTELGRPLHNEQFF. The rearrangement joins TRBV28 to TRBJ2-1; perhaps TRBD1 as D (5 bases). Trimming cost V 7 bases and J 5 bases, with 21 bases left between them. The CDR3 loop spans 16 amino acids. The germline V gene has CDR1 MDHEN and CDR2 SYDVKM.

The chain has TRBV11-3 and TRBJ2-5, with no clear D. This CDR3 has 12 amino acids. V lost 3 bases and J 3 bases, leaving 5 bases between the germline ends. Per the germline V gene, CDR1 is SGHNT and CDR2 is YENEEA. CDR3 residues: CASSLAKETQYF. The CDR3, as DNA: TGTGCCAGCAGCTTGGCCAAAGAGACCCAGTACTTC.

J is TRBJ1-6 and V is TRBV5-6, with 7 bases lining up with TRBD1. CDR3 length: 15 amino acids. The V gene end was trimmed by 0 bases and the J gene end by 4 bases; junction bases not matched to a gene: 1. Germline V gene lookup returns CDR1 SGHDT and CDR2 YYEEEE. In DNA form, the CDR3 reads TGTGCCAGCAGCTTGGACAGGGGATATAATTCACCCCTCCACTTT. Its translation: CASSLDRGYNSPLHF.

The chain uses TRBV10-2 and TRBJ2-1; 12 nucleotides align to TRBD2. Germline CDR1 reads WSHSY; CDR2 reads SAAADI. V lost 5 bases, J lost 8 bases, and 7 bases stayed unmatched. The CDR3 has 15 amino acids. CDR3 loop: CASSRLAGGPYEQFF. Here the CDR3 DNA reads TGCGCCAGCAGTAGGCTAGCGGGAGGGCCCTATGAGCAGTTCTTC.

This clone was found a few times. V gene TRBV10-2 combines with J gene TRBJ2-1; 8 nucleotides agree with TRBD2. The CDR3 runs 15 residues. From germline, CDR1 is WSHSY and CDR2 SAAADI. The junction had 11 bases not matched to a gene; V was cut back by 6 bases and J by 7 bases. The CDR3 here is CASRLSPSGGNEQFF. The CDR3 coding sequence is TGCGCCAGCAGACTCTCCCCTTCGGGGGGGAATGAGCAGTTCTTC.

The V and J genes are TRBV5-1 and TRBJ2-3; weak D call: TRBD1 (5 bases). The CDR3 loop spans 13 amino acids. The V end lost 6 bases, the J end lost 2 bases, and 10 bases lay between the germline ends. Germline loops: CDR1 SGHRS, CDR2 YFSETQ. The CDR3 loop reads CASTGQITDTQYF. The CDR3 nucleotides read TGCGCCAGCACAGGGCAGATCACAGATACGCAGTATTTT.